This T cell receptor (beta chain) was retrieved from a study of cytomegalovirus exposure and HLA in healthy donors. Notes on the study in general: Overall, about 160 TCR beta chains were annotated as cytomegalovirus-associated.

There are 13 residues in the CDR3. Looked up from germline, CDR1 is SGHAT and CDR2 is FQDESV (reference sequence). V was clipped by 2 bases and J by 4 bases, with 9 bases between them. A remark on this clone: Its antigen is unknown.

Assay: immunoSEQ multiplex PCR; the TCRdb copy retains only in-frame clones and omits some. The sample lists about 330,000 clones; roughly 90% were seen once. The TCR sequence derives from a woman younger than 30 in good health and CMV-seronegative. The V gene is TRBV11-1, the J gene TRBJ2-7; the D gene is possibly TRBD1 (6 bases). The sample taken for sequencing was PBMCs. This CDR3 reads CASSLTGTYEQYF. In DNA, the CDR3 is TGTGCCAGCAGCTTAACCGGGACATACGAGCAGTACTTC.